Each of the 2 T cell receptor beta chains below was sequenced from the same sample in a study of blood T cells in healthy people across ages. With a J-beta primer mix and a sample-barcoded 5' primer, a second PCR ran about 7 to 12 cycles. In TCRdb, the 5' RACE reads were re-called with MiXCR into one record per CDR3 protein. Here the sample spans 1 million to 1.2 million distinct CDR3 sequences, roughly two fifths being singletons. The sample comprised blood. Receptors originate from a man between 18 and 29 years old in good health.

This chain links TRBV7-2 with TRBJ2-5; possible D gene TRBD2, 6 bases. With 0 bases removed from V and 11 bases from J, the gap between germline ends came to 28 bases. The germline V gene encodes CDR1 SGHTA and CDR2 FQGNSA. CDR3 length: 18 amino acids. The CDR3 loop reads CASSLAEGYRPADNEQYF. CDR3 DNA: TGTGCCAGCAGCTTAGCGGAGGGATATAGGCCGGCGGACAATGAGCAGTACTTC.

In its sample, this clonotype was seen a few times. This sequence joins TRBV6-1 and TRBJ2-7; no clear D gene. There are 15 residues in the CDR3. Germline V gene lookup returns CDR1 MNHNS and CDR2 SASEGT. Trimming removed 3 bases from V and 2 bases from J, with 14 bases in between. The DNA for the CDR3 is TGTGCCAGCAGTGACCTGACGAGAAATACCTACGAGCAGTACTTC. Translating gives CASSDLTRNTYEQYF.